The 7 T cell receptor beta chains below come from one sample, sequenced in a study of shared clonotypes between healthy human individuals. Sequencing used immunoSEQ multiplex PCR; TCRdb keeps in-frame clones, though not all of them. The data hold 600,000 to 700,000 clones, with around four fifths observed a single time. Sequencing was done on a sample of memory CD4+ T cells sorted from blood. The subset was: CD45RA-negative fraction. The receptors were gathered from a woman aged 25 to 45 in good health.

V is TRBV30 and J is TRBJ1-1; tentative D call: TRBD1 (5 bases). CDR1 is GTSNPN, CDR2 SVGIG, per germline (reference sequence). The ends were cut back, 1 base at V and 2 bases at J, with 8 bases in the middle. This CDR3 has 13 residues. The CDR3: CAWSGDFNTEAFF. CDR3 in DNA: TGTGCCTGGAGTGGGGACTTTAACACTGAAGCTTTCTTT.

The V and J genes are TRBV4-2 and TRBJ2-1; 12 bases line up with TRBD2. Per germline, CDR1 LGHNA and CDR2 YNFKEQ. The V and J ends lost 3 bases and 3 bases, in that order; junction bases with no gene match: 6. This CDR3 is built from 17 residues. The CDR3 loop is CASSHTLAGGNYNEQFF. The DNA for the CDR3 is TGTGCCAGCAGCCACACACTAGCGGGAGGCAACTACAATGAGCAGTTCTTC.

The chain carries TRBV7-6 and TRBJ2-1; 10 nucleotides match TRBD1. The length of the CDR3 is 14 residues. V shed 5 bases, J shed 8 bases, and the junction held 6 bases outside the gene matches. Germline CDR1 and CDR2: SGHVS and FNYEAQ. CDR3 residues: CASSQRQGAHEQFF. As DNA, the CDR3 is TGTGCCAGCAGCCAACGACAGGGGGCCCATGAGCAGTTCTTC.

The V and J genes are TRBV5-4 and TRBJ2-5, with unresolved D. This CDR3 region has 16 residues. Deletions cut 2 bases from V and 5 bases from J, with 19 bases between. Germline CDR1 SGHNT, CDR2 YYREEE (reference sequence). The CDR3 loop is CASSFGSRVGVETQYF. DNA of the CDR3: TGTGCCAGCAGCTTCGGATCGCGTGTTGGGGTGGAGACCCAGTACTTC.

The chain is built from TRBV7-9 and TRBJ1-5; D unclear. V lost 6 bases and J 8 bases, leaving 14 bases between the germline ends. This CDR3 is built from 13 residues. Germline V gives CDR1 SEHNR, CDR2 FQNEAQ (reference sequence). As DNA, the CDR3 is TGTGCCAGCAGTAAAAATGGCGGTGAGCCCCAGCATTTT. Its protein product is CASSKNGGEPQHF.

V and J are TRBV7-4 and TRBJ2-7; weak D call: TRBD2 (5 bases). This CDR3 comprises 14 residues. V gave up 2 bases and J gave up 5 bases, with 13 bases separating them. CDR1 and CDR2 (germline): SGHVT, SQSDAQ. CDR3 nucleotide sequence: TGTGCCAGCAGCTTAATAAGGGCCGGGGACGAGCAGTACTTC. It is translated as CASSLIRAGDEQYF.

This chain uses TRBV5-1 with TRBJ1-4; a weak D match, TRBD1 (6 bases). V was pared by 6 bases and J by 0 bases, with 12 bases between. The germline V gene has CDR1 SGHRS and CDR2 YFSETQ. This CDR3 comprises 15 residues. The CDR3 DNA reads TGCGCCAGCACGACAGGCGTTGCAACTAATGAAAAACTGTTTTTT. This encodes CASTTGVATNEKLFF. Together with reference TRBV5-1 and TRBJ1-4, the CDR3 gives the full variable domain: KAGVTQTPRYLIKTRGQQVTLSCSPISGHRSVSWYQQTPGQGLQFLFEYFSETQRNKGNFPGRFSGRQFSNSRSEMNVSTLELGDSALYLCASTTGVATNEKLFFGSGTQLSVL.